These 22 T cell receptor beta chains share one sample of origin, sequenced in a study of T cells in Graves' hyperthyroidism and ophthalmopathy. RNA transcripts were the template for amplifying TCR beta CDR3 regions. The HTBI primer set served for first-round RT-PCR of the TCR CDR3. TCRdb independently ran MiXCR on the multiplex PCR reads; one entry per CDR3 protein. The table includes approximately 430,000 distinct CDR3 sequences, approximately 14% detected once. The sample comprised blood. The receptors come from a woman younger than 35 with Graves' hyperthyroidism.

This clonotype was found many times. This sequence joins TRBV28 and TRBJ2-1, with unresolved D. Per the germline V gene, CDR1 is MDHEN and CDR2 is SYDVKM. The length of the CDR3 is 14 residues. V gave up 7 bases and J gave up 2 bases, with 12 bases separating them. For the CDR3, the DNA is TGTGCCAGCATACCTCAGACCCCCTACAATGAGCAGTTCTTC. Translation gives CASIPQTPYNEQFF.

This clonotype was detected ten times or more. The chain couples TRBV12-3 or TRBV12-4 to TRBJ2-7; the D call may be TRBD1 or TRBD2 (7 bases each). V gave up 3 bases and J gave up 1 base, with 10 bases separating them. There are 14 residues in the CDR3. This chain's CDR3 is CASSFRGGSYEQYF. DNA of the CDR3: TGTGCCAGCAGTTTCAGGGGGGGGTCCTACGAGCAGTACTTC.

The chain carries TRBV12-5 and TRBJ2-3; D is possibly TRBD1 (8 bases). The CDR3 has 15 residues. The V and J ends lost 6 bases and 4 bases respectively, with 17 bases between them. From germline, CDR1 is LGHNT and CDR2 FRNRAP. DNA of the CDR3: TGTGCTAGTGGGCCCCAAACAGGGGGGGCAGATACGCAGTATTTT. It encodes CASGPQTGGADTQYF.

The sample holds many counts of this clonotype. The gene calls are TRBV6-1 and TRBJ1-5; D remains unclear. The ends were cut back, 5 bases at V and 6 bases at J, with 14 bases in the middle. Germline V gene lookup returns CDR1 MNHNS and CDR2 SASEGT. The length of the CDR3 is 14 residues. CDR3: CASSSPGWGQPQHF. CDR3 sequence (DNA): TGTGCCAGCAGTTCCCCTGGATGGGGTCAGCCCCAGCATTTT.

This clonotype was detected only a few times. J is TRBJ2-1 and V is TRBV11-3, with 11 bases matching TRBD2. Germline V gene lookup returns CDR1 SGHNT and CDR2 YENEEA. The CDR3 contains 15 residues. With 1 base clipped from V and 9 bases from J, the junction kept 5 bases outside the gene matches. CDR3 sequence: CASSLGLAGNSEQFF. The CDR3 nucleotides read TGTGCCAGCAGCTTAGGACTAGCGGGAAATAGTGAGCAGTTCTTC.

This chain uses TRBV19 with TRBJ2-7; no definite D call. Germline V gene lookup returns CDR1 LNHDA and CDR2 SQIVND (reference sequence). V was clipped by 2 bases and J by 1 base, with 15 bases between them. The CDR3 extends over 16 amino acids. This CDR3 is CASSIRGAPLSYEQYF. CDR3 DNA: TGTGCCAGTAGTATAAGAGGAGCACCCTTGTCCTACGAGCAGTACTTC. Full variable domain (remainder filled in from reference TRBV19 and TRBJ2-7): DGGITQSPKYLFRKEGQNVTLSCEQNLNHDAMYWYRQDPGQGLRLIYYSQIVNDFQKGDIAEGYSVSREKKESFPLTVTSAQKNPTAFYLCASSIRGAPLSYEQYFGPGTRLTVT.

This clonotype was seen many times. The chain joins TRBV5-1 to TRBJ1-2; a possible D gene is TRBD1 (5 bases). This CDR3 comprises 13 residues. Per germline, CDR1 SGHRS and CDR2 YFSETQ. V was shortened by 2 bases and J by 7 bases, with 12 bases between the two germline ends. The CDR3 coding sequence is TGCGCCAGCAGCTTAGGGGAAAGGAGTGGCTACACCTTC. It codes for CASSLGERSGYTF.

This clonotype was observed at least ten times. V usage is TRBV19 and J usage is TRBJ2-1, with TRBD2 identical over 9 bases. V dropped 5 bases and J dropped 8; count of bases not matched to a gene: 13. CDR3 length: 16 residues. The germline CDR1 and CDR2 sequences are LNHDA and SQIVND (reference sequence). In nucleotides, the CDR3 is TGTGCCAGTAGTTCGCAGGGACTAGCCCCCGTCGATGAGCAGTTCTTC. Protein product: CASSSQGLAPVDEQFF.

This clonotype was found a few times. The chain has TRBV15 and TRBJ1-2, with 10 bases that match TRBD1. The CDR3 sequence is 14 residues long. Germline lookup yields CDR1 LNHNV and CDR2 YYDKDF (reference sequence). V gave up 3 bases and J gave up 4 bases; unmatched junction bases: 2. The chain's CDR3 is CATSSRTGGYGYTF. DNA of the CDR3: TGTGCCACCAGCAGCCGGACAGGGGGCTATGGCTACACCTTC.

There are many counts of this clonotype. The CDR3, as DNA: TGTGCCAGCAGTTCGCGGACTAGCGGTCACACAGATACGCAGTATTTT. Protein product: CASSSRTSGHTDTQYF. This chain links TRBV12-3 or TRBV12-4 with TRBJ2-3, with 10 positions matching TRBD2. The CDR3 spans 16 residues. Losses at the gene ends were 4 bases for V and 2 bases for J; bases not matched to a gene: 6.

A few counts support this clonotype. The rearrangement links TRBV7-9 to TRBJ1-2; 11 bases map to TRBD1. With V trimmed by 4 bases and J by 4 bases, 5 bases remained unmatched. The CDR3 extends over 15 amino acids. Germline values: CDR1 SEHNR, CDR2 FQNEAQ (reference sequence). The CDR3 loop reads CASSYGTGGLYGYTF. CDR3 nucleotide sequence: TGTGCCAGCAGCTACGGGACAGGGGGACTCTATGGCTACACCTTC.

This clonotype was picked up many times. V gene TRBV20-1 combines with J gene TRBJ2-5; the match to TRBD2 covers 13 bases. Trimming cost V 3 bases and J 1 base; bases outside gene matches: 8. The germline V gene has CDR1 DFQATT and CDR2 SNEGSKA (reference sequence). This CDR3 contains 17 residues. The CDR3 DNA follows: TGCAGTGCTAGTGCTGGACTAGCGGGGGCCCTCCAAGAGACCCAGTACTTC. Translation gives CSASAGLAGALQETQYF.

This clonotype was picked up many times. The V gene is TRBV2, the J gene TRBJ2-7, with 7 bases matching TRBD1. The J segment lost 3 bases and the V segment lost 4 bases, leaving 0 bases of the junction unmatched. Germline CDR1 is SNHLY and CDR2 is FYNNEI. The CDR3 contains 12 residues. DNA of the CDR3: TGTGCCAGCAGTGGACAGGGCTACGAGCAGTACTTC. It is translated as CASSGQGYEQYF.

This clonotype was counted ten times or more. This rearrangement joins TRBV5-1 to TRBJ2-7; unclear D gene. The CDR3 spans 11 residues. The germline CDR1 and CDR2 sequences are SGHRS and YFSETQ. The V gene lost 3 bases and the J gene lost 7 bases, with 8 bases spanning the gap. The CDR3: CASSSQEEQYF. The CDR3 DNA sequence: TGCGCCAGCAGCTCGCAAGAAGAGCAGTACTTC.

This clonotype was observed many times. This chain connects TRBV2 to TRBJ2-2, with D perhaps assigned TRBD1 or TRBD2 (6 bases each). This CDR3 comprises 15 residues. Germline V lookup: CDR1 SNHLY, CDR2 FYNNEI. V lost 3 bases and J 3 bases, leaving 11 bases between the germline ends. CDR3 in amino acids: CASSDAGGHTGELFF. The DNA for the CDR3 is TGTGCCAGCAGTGATGCCGGGGGCCACACCGGGGAGCTGTTTTTT.

The J gene is TRBJ1-6, the V gene TRBV12-3 or TRBV12-4, with TRBD1 matching 7 bases. Trimming removed 6 bases from V and 10 bases from J; junction bases left unmatched: 6. This CDR3 is built from 13 residues. CDR3 sequence reads: CASSPGTESPLHF. In nucleotides, the CDR3 is TGTGCCAGCAGCCCCGGGACAGAATCACCCCTCCACTTT.

This clonotype was seen once. The chain combines TRBV18 with TRBJ1-2; D ambiguous. This CDR3 comprises 12 residues. V was trimmed by 2 bases and J by 8 bases, leaving 9 bases between them. Germline V gene sequence: CDR1 KGHSH, CDR2 LQKENI. Here the CDR3 DNA reads TGTGCCAGCTCACCAGATAGGAACGGCTACACCTTC. It yields the protein CASSPDRNGYTF.

The chain has TRBV5-1 and TRBJ2-6; D is tentatively TRBD1 or TRBD2 (7 bases each). Looked up from germline, CDR1 is SGHRS and CDR2 is YFSETQ. The CDR3 loop spans 17 amino acids. Trimming removed 4 bases from V and 0 bases from J, with 14 bases in between. CDR3 sequence reads: CASSLAGGGSGANVLTF. The CDR3 DNA reads TGCGCCAGCAGCCTGGCAGGGGGGGGCTCTGGGGCCAACGTCCTGACTTTC.

In regard to this clonotype: The junction differs from germline at one of its ends, possibly a read error. The chain carries TRBV27 and TRBJ1-2, with D tentatively TRBD1 (5 bases). CDR1 MNHEY and CDR2 SMNVEV come from the germline V gene (reference sequence). CDR3 length equals 13 residues. CDR3 coding DNA: TGTGCCAACAGTCTCAGGGTAGGCTATGGCTACACCTTC. Protein: CANSLRVGYGYTF.

The table lists this clonotype with many counts. The CDR3 is CASSLGQPGNTIYF. In DNA, the CDR3 is TGTGCCAGCAGCCTCGGACAGCCTGGAAACACCATATATTTT. The V and J genes are TRBV3-1 and TRBJ1-3; a possible D gene is TRBD1 (6 bases). Looked up from germline, CDR1 is LGHDT and CDR2 is YNNKEL (reference sequence). V lost 4 bases, J lost 2 bases, and 9 bases lay in between. The CDR3 runs 14 residues.

This clonotype has at least ten counts. The rearrangement uses TRBV24-1 and TRBJ1-2; possible D gene TRBD1, 5 bases. This CDR3 region has 16 residues. CDR1 is KGHDR and CDR2 is SFDVKD in the germline V gene. V lost 3 bases, J lost 6 bases, and 19 bases lay in between. The CDR3 DNA reads as TGTGCCACCAGTGATCAAAGCCGTTCTGGGGCGAATGGCTACACCTTC. This encodes CATSDQSRSGANGYTF.

This clonotype was detected ten times or more. CDR3 protein: CASSSGTDGPINTEAFF. The CDR3 coding sequence is TGTGCCAGCAGTTCCGGGACGGACGGTCCGATCAACACTGAAGCTTTCTTT. The chain has TRBV6-1 and TRBJ1-1; possibly TRBD1 for D (5 bases). The CDR3 loop spans 17 amino acids. Germline V lookup: CDR1 MNHNS, CDR2 SASEGT. Between the trimmed V and J ends, which lost 5 bases and 2 bases, there was a span of 21 bases.